This T cell receptor beta chain was identified in a study of OX40 agonist ivuxolimab in advanced cancers. Sequencing was performed with immunoSEQ multiplex PCR; in TCRdb, only in-frame clones are kept and a portion is missing. The sample contains about 93,000 clones, about 92% of which appear only once. A note on this clone: Its antigen is not known.

The study, taken as a whole, reports: Low clonal expansion, among the lowest seen, marked partial responders at 0.1-3.0 mg/kg. Dose levels from 0.1 to 3.0 mg/kg saw CD4+ and CD8+ blood T cells expand clonally by week 6.

Blood specimens came from baseline, cycle 4 day 1, and cycle 7 day 1. V was trimmed by 5 bases and J by 6 bases, leaving 13 bases between them. Germline lookup yields CDR1 SEHNR and CDR2 FQNEAQ (reference sequence). The length of the CDR3 is 13 residues. The material was CD4+ or CD8+ T cells sorted from blood, obtained in a trial of the OX40 agonist ivuxolimab. The rearrangement joins TRBV7-9 to TRBJ1-2, with a tentative D call TRBD1 (5 bases). The clonotype was recovered from an adult with an advanced solid tumor such as melanoma, head and neck, liver or kidney cancer. The CDR3 bases are TGTGCCAGCAGCAATAGAGCGGGGGATGGCTACACCTTC. Its protein product is CASSNRAGDGYTF.